This T cell receptor beta chain was identified during a study of neurological immune-mediated disorders. Study-level results: With the multiple sclerosis repertoire cluster, neither clinical nor MRI features showed any association. One related-CDR3 cluster, which may be a signature, held the repertoires of 18 of 34 multiple sclerosis patients after phylogenetic grouping.

The CDR3 length is 17 residues. V dropped 0 bases and J dropped 2 bases, with 17 bases sitting between them. Germline V lookup: CDR1 SGDLS, CDR2 YYNGEE. This clonotype has ten or more counts. Its antigen remains unidentified. TCRdb re-called the 5' RACE reads through MiXCR, storing one row per CDR3 protein. Here the sample spans about 62,000 distinct CDR3 sequences, 3.5% to 4.5% being singletons. Sequencing was performed on PBMCs. The TCR originated in a woman in her forties or fifties with multiple sclerosis. The chain has TRBV9 and TRBJ1-2; D possibly corresponds to TRBD1 (5 bases). The CDR3 DNA sequence: TGTGCCAGCAGCGTAGGTAGACAGAGCTCTTTAAACTATGGCTACACCTTC. It codes for CASSVGRQSSLNYGYTF. Supplemented by reference TRBV9 and TRBJ1-2, the full variable domain reads DSGVTQTPKHLITATGQRVTLRCSPRSGDLSVYWYQQSLDQGLQFLIQYYNGEERAKGNILERFSAQQFPDLHSELNLSSLELGDSALYFCASSVGRQSSLNYGYTFGSGTRLTVV.